Following are 31 T cell receptor beta chains from one sample sequenced in a study of blood T cells in healthy people across ages (dated by TCRdb to the mid-2010s). Library preparation employed 5' RACE. The sequencing machine was an Illumina HiSeq 2500. A second PCR of about 6 to 11 cycles was performed with a sample-barcoded 5' primer and a J-beta primer mix. Through fastp at Q25 and MiXCR, TCRdb rebuilt clones from the public reads, retaining in-frame beta chains. Each entry merges the rows of one CDR3 protein and shows their most common DNA and genes. Here the sample has approximately 810,000 distinct CDR3 sequences; under 40% occur a single time. 13% of the sample is in the top ten clones. The sequenced sample was blood. The origin of the receptors is a man between 18 and 35 years old in good health.

The rearrangement joins TRBV7-9 to TRBJ2-3; tentative D call: TRBD1 (8 bases). The germline V and J ends were trimmed by 4 bases and 5 bases, with 19 bases remaining between them. The CDR3 covers 16 residues. In germline, CDR1 is SEHNR, CDR2 FQNEAQ (reference sequence). The CDR3 DNA is TGTGCCAGCAGCTGGCGGACAGGGAGGGCCCAAGATACGCAGTATTTT. Its translation: CASSWRTGRAQDTQYF.

CDR3 in amino acids: CASSQDGVLIMAGANVLTF. CDR3 nucleotide sequence: TGCGCCAGCAGCCAAGATGGGGTCCTTATAATGGCTGGGGCCAACGTCCTGACTTTC. V and J are TRBV4-3 and TRBJ2-6, with D unclear. Trimming stripped 0 bases from V and 2 bases from J, with 17 bases between. The CDR3 length is 19 residues. Germline V gene data show CDR1 as LGHNA and CDR2 as YSLEER.

The sample holds a few counts of this clonotype. CDR3 amino acids: CASSQDIMAAQYF. CDR3 DNA sequence: TGCGCCAGCAGCCAAGATATAATGGCTGCGCAGTATTTT. The rearrangement uses TRBV4-3 and TRBJ2-3, with unresolved D. CDR1 is LGHNA, CDR2 YSLEER, per germline. This CDR3 comprises 13 residues. V lost 0 bases to trimming and J lost 10 bases, with 11 bases between them.

The genes are TRBV4-3 and TRBJ2-3; 8 bases map to TRBD2. The junction had 10 bases not matched to a gene; V was cut back by 4 bases and J by 1 base. The CDR3 is 17 residues long. CDR1 is LGHNA, CDR2 YSLEER, per germline. The CDR3 sequence: CASSRNLAGGGTDTQYF. DNA for the CDR3: TGCGCCAGCAGCCGGAATCTGGCGGGGGGCGGCACAGATACGCAGTATTTT.

This clonotype was seen at least ten times. This may stem from a read error, because a much larger clone lies one nucleotide away. V is TRBV3-1 and J is TRBJ1-2, with D unresolved. V was cut by 4 bases and J by 6 bases, with 12 bases left in between. Per germline, CDR1 LGHDT and CDR2 YNNKEL (reference sequence). The CDR3 is made up of 13 amino acids. CDR3 DNA: TGTGCCAGCAGCCGAACGGGTCGGGATGGCTACACCTTC. It specifies CASSRTGRDGYTF.

This clonotype was counted at least ten times. The chain is built from TRBV12-3 or TRBV12-4 and TRBJ1-6; D possibly corresponds to TRBD1 (5 bases). V lost 6 bases and J 5 bases, leaving 11 bases between the germline ends. The CDR3 runs 14 residues. The DNA of the CDR3 is TGTGCCAGCAGCCAGGGTTCGGATAATTCACCCCTCCACTTT. The encoded protein is CASSQGSDNSPLHF.

This clonotype has a count of ten or more. The rearrangement uses TRBV21-1 and TRBJ2-7. TRBV21-1 is marked as a pseudogene. This CDR3 contains 14 residues. The chain's CDR3 is CASSKAVISYEQYF. The DNA for the CDR3 is TGTGCCAGCAGCAAAGCGGTGATCTCCTACGAGCAGTACTTC.

V gene TRBV28 combines with J gene TRBJ1-4, with D perhaps TRBD1 (6 bases). V shed 6 bases and J shed 13 bases, with 36 bases lying between them. The CDR3 has 19 residues. Germline CDR1 and CDR2: MDHEN and SYDVKM. In DNA form, the CDR3 reads TGTGCCAGCAGATCAAAAGGGGGGCGTTGGGACATCGGAGATGTGCGACTGTTTTTT. It codes for CASRSKGGRWDIGDVRLFF.

This clonotype has just a few counts. J is TRBJ2-1 and V is TRBV20-1; 9 bases map to TRBD2. Germline trimming cut 5 bases from V and 7 bases from J; bases unmatched to any gene: 6. This CDR3 spans 13 amino acids. The germline CDR1 and CDR2 sequences are DFQATT and SNEGSKA (reference sequence). Here the CDR3 reads CSAGGGASNEQFF. The CDR3 coding sequence is TGCAGTGCTGGCGGGGGGGCCAGTAATGAGCAGTTCTTC.

The V gene is TRBV20-1, the J gene TRBJ2-2; D unresolved. CDR1 is DFQATT, CDR2 SNEGSKA, per germline (reference sequence). Trimming left V 7 bases short and J 0 bases short, with 9 bases between. The CDR3 sequence is 13 residues long. In DNA, the CDR3 is TGCAGTGTGTCCATCCCGAACACCGGGGAGCTGTTTTTT. Encoded protein: CSVSIPNTGELFF.

This clonotype was seen a single time. The chain has TRBV6-2 or TRBV6-3 and TRBJ2-3, with D possibly TRBD2 on 5 matching bases. The CDR3 has 14 amino acids. Between the trimmed V and J ends, which lost 7 bases and 4 bases, there was a span of 15 bases. Germline V gene lookup returns CDR1 MNHEY and CDR2 SVGEGT. CDR3 amino acids: CASTSRGHPDTQYF. The CDR3 DNA sequence: TGTGCCAGCACCTCAAGAGGGCACCCAGATACGCAGTATTTT.

Only a few counts were recorded for this clonotype. This sequence joins TRBV29-1 and TRBJ2-7; D perhaps matches TRBD1 (5 bases). Trimming shortened V by 5 bases and J by 3 bases, and 11 bases separated the two germline ends. This CDR3 contains 12 residues. Per the germline V gene, CDR1 is SQVTM and CDR2 is ANQGSEA. Written as DNA, the CDR3 is TGCAGCGTTTATGACAGATACTACGAGCAGTACTTC. Translating it yields CSVYDRYYEQYF.

For this clonotype: This sequence may be a read error, since a much larger clone differs from it by one base. V and J are TRBV7-2 and TRBJ2-7, with D perhaps matching TRBD2 (7 bases). CDR1 SGHTA and CDR2 FQGNSA come from the germline V gene. The CDR3 runs to 13 residues. The chain's CDR3 is CACSLGGEYEQYF. In nucleotides, the CDR3 is TGTGCCTGCAGCTTAGGGGGGGAGTACGAGCAGTACTTC.

In the case of this clonotype: A single base separates this from a much larger clone, so it may be a read error. The rearrangement joins TRBV10-3 to TRBJ2-5; TRBD1 matches at 7 bases. This CDR3 is 14 amino acids long. Germline values: CDR1 ENHRY, CDR2 SYGVKD. The ends lost 3 bases at V and 6 bases at J; junction bases unmatched: 7. The CDR3 region is CAISDRGQPQTQYF. The CDR3 region has the DNA TGTGCCATCAGTGACCGGGGACAGCCGCAGACCCAGTACTTC.

The chain joins TRBV14 to TRBJ1-1; D uncertain. Looked up from germline, CDR1 is SGHDN and CDR2 is FVKESK. Trimming shortened V by 4 bases and J by 6 bases, and 12 bases separated the two germline ends. The CDR3 totals 13 residues. CDR3 DNA sequence: TGTGCCAGCAGCCGAGAGGGAAGGCCTGAAGCTTTCTTT. Amino acid sequence: CASSREGRPEAFF.

This clonotype has more than one count but fewer than ten. V usage is TRBV7-9 and J usage is TRBJ2-1; D might be TRBD2 (5 bases). This CDR3 has 14 amino acids. Trimming removed 7 bases from V and 3 bases from J, with 13 bases in between. Germline V gives CDR1 SEHNR, CDR2 FQNEAQ (reference sequence). The CDR3 bases are TGTGCCAGCACCCCTGCGGGTTACTACAATGAGCAGTTCTTC. It is translated as CASTPAGYYNEQFF.

In its sample, this clonotype was seen a few times. V gene TRBV29-1 combines with J gene TRBJ2-5; the match to TRBD1 covers 8 bases. This CDR3 is 14 amino acids long. J was trimmed by 11 bases and V by 3 bases; bases with no gene match: 14. Germline V lookup: CDR1 SQVTM, CDR2 ANQGSEA. As DNA, the CDR3 is TGCAGCGTTGACGGACAGGGAGTACAAGATGAGCAGTACTTC. Translation gives CSVDGQGVQDEQYF.

J is TRBJ2-1 and V is TRBV29-1, with 8 bases fitting TRBD2. The J call could be wrong; TRBJ2-7 is a better fit for the DNA end. Germline values: CDR1 SQVTM, CDR2 ANQGSEA. The CDR3 spans 14 residues. CDR3: CSVVGSGVHNEQYF. DNA of the CDR3: TGCAGCGTTGTTGGTAGCGGGGTCCACAATGAGCAGTACTTC.

V usage is TRBV11-2 and J usage is TRBJ1-1; TRBD1 matches 7 bases. The CDR3 contains 15 residues. Trimming cost V 5 bases and J 1 base; bases outside gene matches: 7. The germline V gene encodes CDR1 SGHAT and CDR2 FQNNGV. The CDR3 DNA reads as TGTGCCAGCAGCCTATGGGACAGAAAGAACACTGAAGCTTTCTTT. This codes for CASSLWDRKNTEAFF.

This clonotype has more than one count but fewer than ten. V gene TRBV4-3 combines with J gene TRBJ2-3; D is unresolved. The CDR3 totals 15 residues. Germline V lookup: CDR1 LGHNA, CDR2 YSLEER. Trimming took off 0 bases at V and 3 bases at J, with 10 bases between the two ends. DNA of the CDR3: TGCGCCAGCAGCCAAGATCGCGCTGGGACAGATACGCAGTATTTT. Residues: CASSQDRAGTDTQYF.

This sequence joins TRBV12-3 or TRBV12-4 and TRBJ1-1; 8 bases are a match to TRBD1. Trimming at V came to 8 bases and at J to 1 base, leaving 6 bases not matched to a gene. CDR3 length: 14 amino acids. CDR3 sequence: CASAKTGANTEAFF. The CDR3 DNA reads as TGTGCCAGCGCTAAGACAGGGGCGAACACTGAAGCTTTCTTT.

This clonotype was observed a few times. V and J are TRBV4-1 and TRBJ1-4, with TRBD1 identical over 11 bases. CDR3 length: 14 amino acids. Trimming took 8 bases from V and 5 from J; bases not matched to a gene: 4. Germline-derived CDR1 and CDR2 are MGHRA and YSYEKL. The CDR3 region has the DNA TGCGCCAGCGGAGGACAGGGGGCGAATGAAAAACTGTTTTTT. Its protein product is CASGGQGANEKLFF.

This chain joins TRBV6-2 or TRBV6-3 and TRBJ1-1; a weak D match, TRBD1 (5 bases). Trimming pared 6 bases from V and 0 bases from J, leaving 14 bases between. The CDR3 length is 15 residues. Germline V gene data show CDR1 as MNHEY and CDR2 as SVGEGT. This chain's CDR3 is CASSSPATVNTEAFF. The DNA of the CDR3 is TGTGCCAGCAGCTCCCCCGCGACAGTGAACACTGAAGCTTTCTTT.

The V and J genes are TRBV3-1 and TRBJ2-1; tentatively, D is TRBD1 (6 bases). V lost 1 base to trimming and J lost 2 bases, with 9 bases between them. Germline CDR1 LGHDT, CDR2 YNNKEL (reference sequence). The CDR3 contains 15 residues. The CDR3 region is CASSQAGQAYNEQFF. As DNA, the CDR3 is TGTGCCAGCAGCCAAGCGGGACAAGCCTACAATGAGCAGTTCTTC.

CDR3 residues: CASSYLGQPQHF. CDR3 DNA: TGTGCCAGCAGTTACCTGGGTCAGCCCCAGCATTTT. The chain joins TRBV6-2 or TRBV6-3 to TRBJ1-5, with no clear D. Per the germline V gene, CDR1 is MNHEY and CDR2 is SVGEGT. Trimming left V 2 bases short and J 6 bases short, with 5 bases between. There are 12 residues in the CDR3.

V and J are TRBV10-3 and TRBJ2-5; D unresolved. The V end lost 4 bases, the J end lost 2 bases, and 8 bases lay between the germline ends. The length of the CDR3 is 13 residues. Germline V gene lookup returns CDR1 ENHRY and CDR2 SYGVKD. The CDR3 is CAISVGRQETQYF. The CDR3 DNA reads as TGTGCCATCAGTGTAGGCAGGCAAGAGACCCAGTACTTC.

Of note for this clonotype: Given a much more abundant clone one base away, this may be a read error. The CDR3 sequence is CASSPGLPNYGHTF. The DNA of the CDR3 is TGTGCCAGCAGCCCGGGACTGCCCAACTATGGCCACACCTTC. The gene calls are TRBV7-9 and TRBJ1-2, with D perhaps TRBD1 (5 bases). Per germline, CDR1 SEHNR and CDR2 FQNEAQ (reference sequence). The CDR3 is 14 residues long.

The chain joins TRBV24-1 to TRBJ2-1; D ambiguous. The CDR3 contains 15 residues. Trimming took off 4 bases at V and 7 bases at J, with 16 bases between the two ends. Germline assignment: CDR1 KGHDR and CDR2 SFDVKD. Written as DNA, the CDR3 is TGTGCCACCAGTGACCGACGAGGCGCAAGGAATGAGCAGTTCTTC. It translates to CATSDRRGARNEQFF.

V is TRBV12-3 or TRBV12-4 and J is TRBJ1-4; 7 nucleotides agree with TRBD1. This CDR3 has 13 amino acids. J gave up 14 bases and V 6 bases, and 12 bases lay outside the gene matches. In DNA, the CDR3 is TGTGCCAGCAGCCCGGGGGCAGGGGGACATCTGTTTTTT. Encoded protein: CASSPGAGGHLFF.

The CDR3 loop reads CASIWGQGSSNTEAFF. CDR3 nucleotide sequence: TGCGCCAGCATCTGGGGACAGGGGTCGTCGAACACTGAAGCTTTCTTT. This rearrangement joins TRBV5-1 to TRBJ1-1; TRBD1 aligns across 10 bases. Germline-derived CDR1 and CDR2 are SGHRS and YFSETQ. J was trimmed by 1 base and V by 6 bases; bases with no gene match: 9. The CDR3 runs 16 residues.

The rearrangement uses TRBV7-2 and TRBJ2-3; TRBD1 matches 7 bases. After removal of 6 bases from V and 6 bases from J, the junction contained 9 bases not matched to a gene. The CDR3 runs to 14 residues. Germline V gene sequence: CDR1 SGHTA, CDR2 FQGNSA. Here the CDR3 DNA reads TGTGCCAGCAGGTTACAGCAGGGGGTGGATACGCAGTATTTT. It translates to CASRLQQGVDTQYF.